This T cell receptor (beta chain) was recovered during a study of blood T cells in healthy people across ages. Study results and caveats: Roughly linear age-related decline in beta diversity appeared, significant by age around 36. The long-lived group displayed more naive CD4+ cells, plus higher diversity, than the aged donors did.

The length of the CDR3 is 15 residues. Germline V gene data show CDR1 as SGHDT and CDR2 as YYEEEE. The V and J ends lost 4 bases and 2 bases respectively, with 15 bases between them. About this clonotype itself: Its matching antigen is unknown.

A second PCR, run for about 6 to 12 cycles, used a sample-barcoded 5' primer plus a J-beta primer mix. MiXCR, run by TCRdb on the 5' RACE reads, gives a single entry per CDR3 protein. Of over 300,000 distinct CDR3 sequences listed, about 55% are singletons. Isolated PBMCs totaled at least 7 million in each sample. This chain links TRBV5-6 with TRBJ2-5, with D unresolved. The sequenced sample was blood. This TCR was recovered from a man in his sixties in good health. Written as DNA, the CDR3 is TGTGCCAGCAGCCTTCTTAAAAGCCGACAAGAGACCCAGTACTTC. Protein: CASSLLKSRQETQYF.